Each of the 2 T cell receptor beta chains below was sequenced from the same sample in a study of radiotherapy plus CTLA-4 blockade in lung cancer. Method: immunoSEQ multiplex PCR; TCRdb's copy keeps in-frame clones and lacks some. The data hold 84,000 or so clones, with under 85% observed a single time. This material consisted of peripheral blood, taken from a patient treated with radiotherapy plus ipilimumab. All receptors come from a human donor with non-small cell lung cancer that progressed on radiotherapy plus ipilimumab.

V and J are TRBV11-3 and TRBJ2-3; tentative D call: TRBD2 (6 bases). The germline V gene has CDR1 SGHNT and CDR2 YENEEA. Trimming shortened V by 5 bases and J by 4 bases, and 13 bases separated the two germline ends. This CDR3 is 14 amino acids long. Written as DNA, the CDR3 is TGTGCCAGCAGCCTCAGTTGGGGGGCAGATACGCAGTATTTT. It yields the protein CASSLSWGADTQYF.

The chain uses TRBV5-5 and TRBJ2-7; 7 nucleotides align to TRBD1. The CDR3 is made up of 16 amino acids. V shed 4 bases and J 2 bases; nucleotides not matched to a gene: 12. Germline V gene data show CDR1 as SGHKS and CDR2 as YYEKEE (reference sequence). The CDR3 DNA reads as TGTGCCAGCAGCCTTCTTCCATGGGACAGCCCCTACGAGCAGTACTTC. Translation: CASSLLPWDSPYEQYF.